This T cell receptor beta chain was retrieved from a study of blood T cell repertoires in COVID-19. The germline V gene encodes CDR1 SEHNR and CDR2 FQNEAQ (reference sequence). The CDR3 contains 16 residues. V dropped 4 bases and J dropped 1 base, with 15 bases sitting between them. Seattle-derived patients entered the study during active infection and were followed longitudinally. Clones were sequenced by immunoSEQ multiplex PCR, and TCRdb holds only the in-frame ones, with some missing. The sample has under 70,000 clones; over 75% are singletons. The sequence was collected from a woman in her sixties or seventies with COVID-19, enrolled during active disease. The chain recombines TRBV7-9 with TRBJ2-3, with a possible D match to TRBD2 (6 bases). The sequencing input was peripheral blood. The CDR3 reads CASSSGLLARTDTQYF. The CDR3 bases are TGTGCCAGCAGCTCGGGACTTCTCGCCCGCACAGATACGCAGTATTTT. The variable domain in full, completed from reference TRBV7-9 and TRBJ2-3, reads DTGVSQNPRHKITKRGQNVTFRCDPISEHNRLYWYRQTLGQGPEFLTYFQNEAQLEKSRLLSDRFSAERPKGSFSTLEIQRTEQGDSAMYLCASSSGLLARTDTQYFGPGTRLTVL.